The rows below give T cell receptor beta chains drawn from one sample of a study of graft-versus-host responses after intestinal transplantation. Generated by immunoSEQ multiplex PCR, the TCRdb table keeps only in-frame clones and is missing some. The sample carries fewer than 75,000 clones, 80% to 90% recorded once. The sequenced sample was PBMCs, obtained 26 days after transplant. The receptors stem from a human patient who received an intestinal transplant, so some T cells may come from the graft donor. The CDR3 runs from the conserved cysteine through the conserved F or W. Each record gives: CDR3 protein, CDR3 DNA, D gene, V gene, clone size, J gene. D genes are given only for firm matches. Rows may omit the clone size; those that give it use once, few, many or a size class.

CDR3: CAITGGENEQYF
DNA: TGTGCTATCACCGGGGGGGAAAACGAGCAGTACTTC
D: TRBD2
V: TRBV12-5
size: -
J: TRBJ2-7

CDR3: CASRTIRGRYEQYF
DNA: TGTGCCAGCCGAACGATCCGGGGTCGATACGAGCAGTACTTC
D: -
V: TRBV2
size: -
J: TRBJ2-7

CDR3: CASSIEKGGGGFYNEQFF
DNA: TGTGCCAGTAGTATAGAAAAGGGGGGCGGGGGGTTCTACAATGAGCAGTTCTTC
D: TRBD2
V: TRBV19
size: -
J: TRBJ2-1

CDR3: CASSGQLNQPQHF
DNA: TGTGCCAGCTCGGGACAGCTAAATCAGCCCCAGCATTTT
D: TRBD1
V: TRBV27
size: -
J: TRBJ1-5

CDR3: CASSLVAGWAYEQYF
DNA: TGTGCCAGCAGCTTAGTGGCAGGTTGGGCCTACGAGCAGTACTTC
D: -
V: TRBV11-2
size: -
J: TRBJ2-7

CDR3: CASTPGSFNQPQHF
DNA: TGTGCCAGCACTCCCGGGAGTTTTAATCAGCCCCAGCATTTT
D: -
V: TRBV2
size: -
J: TRBJ1-5

CDR3: CASVGSNTGELFF
DNA: TGTGCTTCGGTTGGTTCGAACACCGGGGAGCTGTTTTTT
D: -
V: TRBV7-9
size: -
J: TRBJ2-2

CDR3: CASSQEGPETQYF
DNA: TGTGCCAGCAGCCAAGAGGGCCCGGAGACCCAGTACTTC
D: -
V: TRBV14
size: -
J: TRBJ2-5

CDR3: CASSQGGDFNEQFF
DNA: TGCGCCAGCAGCCAAGGAGGGGACTTCAATGAGCAGTTCTTC
D: -
V: TRBV4-1
size: medium-sized
J: TRBJ2-1

CDR3: CASSLVGRSDGYTF
DNA: TGCGCCAGCAGCTTGGTAGGCAGGTCGGATGGCTACACCTTC
D: -
V: TRBV5-1
size: -
J: TRBJ1-2

CDR3: CASRPSSGLTYNEQFF
DNA: TGTGCCAGCAGACCCTCTAGCGGACTTACCTACAATGAGCAGTTCTTC
D: TRBD2
V: TRBV28
size: -
J: TRBJ2-1

CDR3: CASLLTGDTGELFF
DNA: TGTGCCAGTCTGTTGACAGGGGACACCGGGGAGCTGTTTTTT
D: TRBD1
V: TRBV19
size: once
J: TRBJ2-2

CDR3: CASSPQGEKLFF
DNA: TGTGCCAGCAGTCCCCAGGGTGAAAAACTGTTTTTT
D: -
V: TRBV28
size: -
J: TRBJ1-4

CDR3: CASSQDGGGSRPDSSGNTIYF
DNA: TGCGCCAGCAGCCAAGATGGGGGCGGTTCCCGCCCAGACAGCTCTGGAAACACCATATATTTT
D: -
V: TRBV4-1
size: -
J: TRBJ1-3

CDR3: CASSRGDGARVTEAFF
DNA: TGCGCCAGCAGCCGGGGGGATGGTGCGAGGGTTACTGAAGCTTTCTTT
D: -
V: TRBV4-1
size: -
J: TRBJ1-1

CDR3: CASSKAGGSTDTQYF
DNA: TGTGCCAGCAGTAAAGCGGGGGGGAGCACAGATACGCAGTATTTT
D: TRBD2
V: TRBV7-3
size: -
J: TRBJ2-3

CDR3: CASSLLAGGTDTQYF
DNA: TGTGCCAGCAGTCTGCTAGCGGGGGGTACAGATACGCAGTATTTT
D: TRBD2
V: TRBV6-5
size: few
J: TRBJ2-3

CDR3: CASSLKGKGSPLHF
DNA: TGTGCCAGCAGCTTAAAGGGGAAGGGTTCACCCCTCCACTTT
D: -
V: TRBV7-9
size: few
J: TRBJ1-6

CDR3: CASSWGLAGYNEQFF
DNA: TGTGCCAGCAGCTGGGGACTAGCGGGGTACAATGAGCAGTTCTTC
D: TRBD2
V: TRBV27
size: -
J: TRBJ2-1

CDR3: CASSFLDRGVETQYF
DNA: TGCGCCAGCAGCTTCCTTGACAGGGGGGTCGAGACCCAGTACTTC
D: TRBD1
V: TRBV5-1
size: -
J: TRBJ2-5

CDR3: CASSQVSGNQPQHF
DNA: TGCGCCAGCAGCCAAGTTAGCGGGAATCAGCCCCAGCATTTT
D: -
V: TRBV4-1
size: -
J: TRBJ1-5

CDR3: CASSVGAGVNTEAFF
DNA: TGTGCCAGCAGCGTAGGAGCAGGGGTGAACACTGAAGCTTTCTTT
D: -
V: TRBV9
size: -
J: TRBJ1-1

CDR3: CASSLGTANTGELFF
DNA: TGTGCCAGCAGCTTAGGGACAGCGAACACCGGGGAGCTGTTTTTT
D: -
V: TRBV7-2
size: -
J: TRBJ2-2

CDR3: CASSFRGAVNEQFF
DNA: TGTGCCAGCAGTTTTCGGGGGGCGGTAAATGAGCAGTTCTTC
D: -
V: TRBV28
size: -
J: TRBJ2-1

CDR3: CASSYKPGHRNTEAFF
DNA: TGTGCCAGCAGTTATAAACCGGGACACCGGAACACTGAAGCTTTCTTT
D: -
V: TRBV6-5
size: -
J: TRBJ1-1

CDR3: CASSQEGREWVDEQYF
DNA: TGTGCCAGCAGCCAAGAGGGGCGGGAGTGGGTCGACGAGCAGTACTTC
D: TRBD2
V: TRBV14
size: -
J: TRBJ2-7

CDR3: CASSNDINEQFF
DNA: TGTGCCAGCAGCAATGACATCAATGAGCAGTTCTTC
D: -
V: TRBV5-6
size: once
J: TRBJ2-1

CDR3: CASSQETRSRGNEQFF
DNA: TGCGCCAGCAGCCAAGAAACGAGAAGCCGGGGCAATGAGCAGTTCTTC
D: -
V: TRBV4-1
size: once
J: TRBJ2-1

CDR3: CSVNTGGTEAFF
DNA: TGCAGCGTTAACACAGGGGGAACTGAAGCTTTCTTT
D: TRBD1
V: TRBV29-1
size: -
J: TRBJ1-1

CDR3: CASSSSSYEQYF
DNA: TGCGCCAGCAGCTCGAGCTCCTACGAGCAGTACTTC
D: -
V: TRBV5-1
size: -
J: TRBJ2-7

CDR3: CASSTPGQGFFGYTF
DNA: TGTGCCAGTAGTACTCCGGGACAGGGATTTTTTGGCTACACCTTC
D: TRBD1
V: TRBV19
size: -
J: TRBJ1-2

CDR3: CASSFYADRGNTEAFF
DNA: TGTGCCAGCAGTTTCTACGCGGACAGGGGGAACACTGAAGCTTTCTTT
D: TRBD1
V: TRBV28
size: -
J: TRBJ1-1

CDR3: CASSLVFSGGPPETQYF
DNA: TGTGCCAGCAGCTTGGTGTTTAGCGGGGGACCCCCGGAGACCCAGTACTTC
D: TRBD2
V: TRBV5-6
size: -
J: TRBJ2-5

CDR3: CASSYGSNYGYTF
DNA: TGTGCCAGCAGTTATGGGAGTAACTATGGCTACACCTTC
D: -
V: TRBV28
size: -
J: TRBJ1-2

CDR3: CASSPIAGGNTEAFF
DNA: TGTGCCAGCAGTCCTATTGCAGGGGGGAACACTGAAGCTTTCTTT
D: TRBD1
V: TRBV14
size: -
J: TRBJ1-1

CDR3: CATSENRVANEKLFF
DNA: TGTGCCACCAGCGAAAACAGAGTTGCGAATGAAAAACTGTTTTTT
D: -
V: TRBV15
size: -
J: TRBJ1-4

CDR3: CASSPQTWGGNYGYTF
DNA: TGTGCCAGCTCACCCCAGACCTGGGGAGGTAACTATGGCTACACCTTC
D: -
V: TRBV18
size: -
J: TRBJ1-2

CDR3: CASSLSSGFTGELFF
DNA: TGTGCCAGCAGTTTAAGTTCGGGGTTCACCGGGGAGCTGTTTTTT
D: -
V: TRBV28
size: -
J: TRBJ2-2

CDR3: CASSLLDGGGNEQFF
DNA: TGCGCCAGCAGCTTGTTAGACGGGGGGGGGAATGAGCAGTTCTTC
D: TRBD2
V: TRBV5-1
size: -
J: TRBJ2-1

CDR3: CASSQTTGPGYTF
DNA: TGTGCCAGCAGCCAAACGACAGGGCCTGGCTACACCTTC
D: TRBD1
V: TRBV7-6
size: -
J: TRBJ1-2

CDR3: CASSPTGVQETQYF
DNA: TGTGCCAGCAGTCCAACAGGAGTTCAAGAGACCCAGTACTTC
D: -
V: TRBV5-5
size: -
J: TRBJ2-5

CDR3: CASREEGAGISYNEQFF
DNA: TGTGCCAGCAGGGAGGAGGGAGCGGGCATTTCCTACAATGAGCAGTTCTTC
D: -
V: TRBV6-4
size: -
J: TRBJ2-1

CDR3: CASRQGDYGYTF
DNA: TGTGCCAGCAGACAGGGAGACTATGGCTACACCTTC
D: -
V: TRBV28
size: -
J: TRBJ1-2

CDR3: CATSRDWSSYNEQFF
DNA: TGTGCCACCAGCAGGGACTGGAGCTCCTACAATGAGCAGTTCTTC
D: -
V: TRBV15
size: -
J: TRBJ2-1

CDR3: CASSLAWVGENTGELFF
DNA: TGCGCCAGCAGCTTGGCCTGGGTAGGGGAGAACACCGGGGAGCTGTTTTTT
D: -
V: TRBV5-1
size: once
J: TRBJ2-2

CDR3: CASSEVQGYTEAFF
DNA: TGTGCCAGCAGTGAAGTCCAGGGTTACACTGAAGCTTTCTTT
D: -
V: TRBV6-5
size: -
J: TRBJ1-1

CDR3: CASSIGEGAYEQYF
DNA: TGTGCCAGTAGTATTGGAGAGGGGGCCTACGAGCAGTACTTC
D: -
V: TRBV19
size: -
J: TRBJ2-7

CDR3: CASSLAPTPNTEAFF
DNA: TGTGCCAGCAGCTTAGCGCCGACACCGAACACTGAAGCTTTCTTT
D: -
V: TRBV7-9
size: -
J: TRBJ1-1

CDR3: CASSEGQRESDTQYF
DNA: TGTGCCAGCAGTGAAGGGCAGCGGGAGTCCGATACGCAGTATTTT
D: TRBD2
V: TRBV2
size: -
J: TRBJ2-3

CDR3: CASSGSGTSVKSSYNEQFF
DNA: TGTGCCAGCAGCGGCTCCGGGACTAGCGTCAAAAGCTCCTACAATGAGCAGTTCTTC
D: TRBD2
V: TRBV7-9
size: -
J: TRBJ2-1

CDR3: CASSERGIWNTEAFF
DNA: TGTGCCAGCAGTGAAAGGGGGATTTGGAACACTGAAGCTTTCTTT
D: -
V: TRBV2
size: -
J: TRBJ1-1

CDR3: CASSWEGGNTEAFF
DNA: TGTGCCAGCAGTTGGGAAGGGGGGAACACTGAAGCTTTCTTT
D: -
V: TRBV6-6
size: -
J: TRBJ1-1

CDR3: CASSLDRVEQYF
DNA: TGTGCCAGCAGCTTAGACAGGGTGGAACAGTACTTC
D: -
V: TRBV7-8
size: once
J: TRBJ2-7

CDR3: CASARGPSYEQYF
DNA: TGTGCCAGCGCGAGAGGTCCATCCTACGAGCAGTACTTC
D: -
V: TRBV27
size: -
J: TRBJ2-7

CDR3: CASSLDRGYTEAFF
DNA: TGTGCCAGCAGTTTAGACAGGGGATACACTGAAGCTTTCTTT
D: TRBD1
V: TRBV27
size: once
J: TRBJ1-1